Listed here is a single T cell receptor beta chain. Its specificity is unknown. This CDR3 is 14 amino acids long. Germline CDR1 reads MNHEY; CDR2 reads SMNVEV (reference sequence). The germline V and J ends were trimmed by 5 bases and 7 bases, with 17 bases remaining between them. Sequencing relied on a cDNA template that was reverse transcribed from extracted RNA. Measured with immunoSEQ multiplex PCR; TCRdb has only the in-frame clones, and not every one. The sample lists about 150,000 clones, approximately 45% occurring once. These data come from a study of CD8+ T cells in alopecia areata. Looking at the study overall: Tofacitinib ran 6 to 18 months, followed by 6 months off drug. Findings and limits, study-wide: Possibly because of HLA-related factors, TCR sharing was less clear across patients than in mice.

Researchers took lesional scalp punch biopsies and peripheral blood from people who were alopecia areata patients. The source is a human donor with alopecia areata. The sequenced sample consisted of CD4+ T cells sorted from blood. The V gene is TRBV27, the J gene TRBJ1-2, with D tentatively TRBD1 (6 bases). CDR3 DNA sequence: TGTGCCAGCAGTACAGGGTGGAATGCGTTTGGCTACACCTTC. Translating gives CASSTGWNAFGYTF.